These 26 T cell receptor beta chains originate from one sample sequenced in a study of blood T cells in healthy people across ages. Next came a second PCR, run for about 6 to 11 cycles, which used a sample-barcoded 5' primer along with a J-beta primer mix. MiXCR, applied by TCRdb to the 5' RACE reads, yields one record per CDR3 protein. The table lists 600,000 to 850,000 distinct CDR3 sequences, roughly 25% of them singletons. A further study also used this sample, focusing on T cells of mothers and their children.

The sequencing sample was made of blood. These receptors came from a boy younger than 18 in good health.

V usage is TRBV29-1 and J usage is TRBJ2-3; 10 bases match TRBD2. Unmatched junction bases numbered 2, after V lost 3 bases and J lost 2 bases. Germline V lookup: CDR1 SQVTM, CDR2 ANQGSEA. The CDR3 contains 14 residues. The chain's CDR3 is CSVDTSGNTDTQYF. The CDR3, as DNA: TGCAGCGTTGATACTAGCGGGAACACAGATACGCAGTATTTT.

This clonotype has a handful of counts. The chain recombines TRBV14 with TRBJ2-5; a possible D gene is TRBD2 (6 bases). V was shortened by 0 bases and J by 7 bases, with 18 bases between the two germline ends. Germline CDR1 reads SGHDN; CDR2 reads FVKESK. The CDR3 loop spans 16 amino acids. CDR3 loop: CASSQEWQGWGGTQYF. The CDR3 DNA reads TGTGCCAGCAGCCAAGAATGGCAGGGCTGGGGAGGGACCCAGTACTTC.

This clonotype showed up just a few times. The chain uses TRBV10-3 and TRBJ2-7; D call uncertain. With 6 bases removed from V and 2 bases from J, the gap between germline ends came to 11 bases. The germline CDR1 and CDR2 sequences are ENHRY and SYGVKD. The CDR3 has 13 residues. CDR3 residues: CAIRAPTTYEQYF. The CDR3 coding sequence is TGTGCCATCAGGGCCCCGACGACCTACGAGCAGTACTTC.

This clonotype was seen more than once but under ten times. The chain joins TRBV12-3 or TRBV12-4 to TRBJ2-2, with D possibly TRBD2 on 7 matching bases. The CDR3 covers 16 residues. V lost 6 bases and J 1 base, leaving 15 bases between the germline ends. CDR3 bases: TGTGCCAGCAGCCGAGGACTAGGGGGGAACACCGGGGAGCTGTTTTTT. Protein: CASSRGLGGNTGELFF.

The chain links TRBV3-1 to TRBJ2-1; D is possibly TRBD1 (6 bases). Germline V gene sequence: CDR1 LGHDT, CDR2 YNNKEL (reference sequence). This CDR3 contains 16 residues. Trimming left V 1 base short and J 2 bases short, with 12 bases between. CDR3 sequence (DNA): TGTGCCAGCAGCCAAGGGGTACAGGGAACCTACAATGAGCAGTTCTTC. It specifies CASSQGVQGTYNEQFF.

This clonotype has a handful of counts. For the CDR3, the DNA is TGTGCCAGCAGTGAATTCCGCCTTAGGGGCGGCTACACCTTC. Its protein product is CASSEFRLRGGYTF. The gene calls are TRBV6-1 and TRBJ1-2; maybe TRBD1 (5 bases). Germline loops: CDR1 MNHNS, CDR2 SASEGT. The CDR3 contains 14 residues. V lost 2 bases, J lost 8 bases, and 15 bases lay in between.

This clonotype appeared a few times. The V call is TRBV6-6, the J call TRBJ1-5, with D hard to call. This CDR3 contains 12 residues. The V gene lost 6 bases and the J gene lost 7 bases, with 10 bases spanning the gap. Germline CDR1 is MNHNY and CDR2 is SVGAGI (reference sequence). The CDR3 sequence is CASSSADQPQHF. The CDR3, as DNA: TGTGCCAGCAGCTCTGCAGACCAGCCCCAGCATTTT.

The chain combines TRBV7-2 with TRBJ2-2, with TRBD2 matching 7 bases. The CDR3 contains 17 residues. After removal of 3 bases from V and 2 bases from J, the junction contained 9 bases not matched to a gene. Per the germline V gene, CDR1 is SGHTA and CDR2 is FQGNSA. CDR3 sequence reads: CASSFTSEGPNTGELFF. The DNA for the CDR3 is TGTGCCAGCAGCTTCACTAGCGAAGGACCCAACACCGGGGAGCTGTTTTTT. The entire variable domain, with the rest obtained from reference TRBV7-2 and TRBJ2-2, is as follows: GAGVSQSPSNKVTEKGKDVELRCDPISGHTALYWYRQSLGQGLEFLIYFQGNSAPDKSGLPSDRFSAERTGGSVSTLTIQRTQQEDSAVYLCASSFTSEGPNTGELFFGEGSRLTVL.

This chain uses TRBV7-6 with TRBJ2-3; the D is unclear. The CDR3 has 15 amino acids. Germline V gene data show CDR1 as SGHVS and CDR2 as FNYEAQ. Deletions cut 1 base from V and 5 bases from J, with 13 bases between. CDR3 loop: CASSLEPDPRDTQYF. In DNA form, the CDR3 reads TGTGCCAGCAGCTTAGAACCGGACCCCAGAGATACGCAGTATTTT.

V is TRBV6-1 and J is TRBJ2-1; D gene ambiguous. The germline gives CDR1 MNHNS, CDR2 SASEGT. Trimming took 4 bases from V and 10 from J, leaving 8 bases between them. The CDR3 spans 11 residues. The CDR3 region has the DNA TGTGCCAGCAGTGCGATTCGGGAGCAGTTCTTC. It encodes CASSAIREQFF.

This CDR3 reads CASSKDYLLTDTQYF. The CDR3 region has the DNA TGCGCCAGCAGCAAGGACTACCTCCTCACAGATACGCAGTATTTT. The chain carries TRBV5-1 and TRBJ2-3; D may be TRBD2 (6 bases). Germline-derived CDR1 and CDR2 are SGHRS and YFSETQ. V lost 4 bases, J lost 2 bases, and 14 bases lay in between. The CDR3 has 15 amino acids.

This clonotype has only a few counts. The V gene is TRBV7-2, the J gene TRBJ2-1, with no clear D. The germline V gene encodes CDR1 SGHTA and CDR2 FQGNSA. The CDR3 is made up of 16 amino acids. Trimming cost V 1 base and J 1 base, with 11 bases left between them. The DNA of the CDR3 is TGTGCCAGCAGCTTAGTGGCGACTGATTCCTACAATGAGCAGTTCTTC. The encoded protein is CASSLVATDSYNEQFF.

The chain has TRBV7-3 and TRBJ2-1, with 9 positions matching TRBD2. V dropped 2 bases and J dropped 7; count of bases not matched to a gene: 12. CDR3 size: 17 residues. The germline V gene has CDR1 SGHTA and CDR2 FQGTGA. CDR3 sequence (DNA): TGTGCCAGCAGCTTAGTGTCGGGCGGGGGGGCCAGGAATGAGCAGTTCTTC. It yields the protein CASSLVSGGGARNEQFF. The whole variable domain, remainder taken from reference TRBV7-3 and TRBJ2-1, is GAGVSQTPSNKVTEKGKYVELRCDPISGHTALYWYRQSLGQGPEFLIYFQGTGAADDSGLPNDRFFAVRPEGSVSTLKIQRTERGDSAVYLCASSLVSGGGARNEQFFGPGTRLTVL.

This chain joins TRBV13 and TRBJ2-3; 7 bases map to TRBD1. Looked up from germline, CDR1 is PRHDT and CDR2 is FYEKMQ (reference sequence). J gave up 0 bases and V 5 bases, and 8 bases lay outside the gene matches. There are 16 residues in the CDR3. CDR3 in DNA: TGTGCCAGCAGCCAAACGGACAGGAAGAGCACAGATACGCAGTATTTT. Translation: CASSQTDRKSTDTQYF.

This clonotype was counted a few times. The chain has TRBV6-2 or TRBV6-3 and TRBJ2-5; D is unresolved. CDR1 and CDR2 from the germline V gene are MNHEY and SVGEGT. CDR3 length: 16 amino acids. Trimming removed 0 bases from V and 2 bases from J, with 13 bases in between. The CDR3 nucleotides read TGTGCCAGCAGTTACTCGATCACAGCTGGTCAAGAGACCCAGTACTTC. Residues: CASSYSITAGQETQYF.

V is TRBV18 and J is TRBJ2-2; D might be TRBD1 (5 bases). Germline V gene lookup returns CDR1 KGHSH and CDR2 LQKENI. The CDR3 is made up of 14 amino acids. The germline V and J ends were trimmed by 6 bases and 4 bases, with 12 bases remaining between them. CDR3 bases: TGTGCCAGCTCCCTACCGCAGGGCACCGGGGAGCTGTTTTTT. Translation: CASSLPQGTGELFF.

The genes are TRBV12-3 or TRBV12-4 and TRBJ1-5, with unresolved D. Trimming took 5 bases from V and 4 from J, leaving 15 bases between them. The CDR3 length is 15 residues. The CDR3 is CASSTDPLGNQPQHF. DNA of the CDR3: TGTGCCAGCAGTACGGATCCTTTGGGGAATCAGCCCCAGCATTTT.

J is TRBJ2-5 and V is TRBV7-6; TRBD2 matches 12 bases. The DNA matches TRBJ2-7 better at its end, which makes the J call doubtful. Germline V gives CDR1 SGHVS, CDR2 FNYEAQ. CDR3 length equals 16 residues. The CDR3 DNA follows: TGTGCCAGCAGCGCCGGAGCTAGCGGGGGGGCCTACGAGCAGTACTTC. Translated, it gives CASSAGASGGAYEQYF.

The table lists this clonotype with a count of one. Germline and junction disagree at one end, which may indicate a read error. The J gene is TRBJ1-1, the V gene TRBV12-3 or TRBV12-4; a weak D match, TRBD1 (5 bases). The CDR3 length is 12 residues. The CDR3 spells CASIGANTEAFF. The CDR3 region has the DNA TGTGCCAGCATTGGGGCGAACACTGAAGCCTTCTTT.

This chain connects TRBV6-5 to TRBJ2-5; D is uncertain. With 0 bases removed from V and 5 bases from J, the gap between germline ends came to 10 bases. The CDR3 sequence is 14 residues long. Per germline, CDR1 MNHEY and CDR2 SVGAGI. CDR3: CASSYSEGPETQYF. Written as DNA, the CDR3 is TGTGCCAGCAGTTACTCGGAAGGGCCGGAGACCCAGTACTTC.

V is TRBV7-8 and J is TRBJ2-6; D remains ambiguous. V lost 0 bases, J lost 2 bases, and 17 bases lay in between. This CDR3 is 19 amino acids long. CDR1 is SGHVS and CDR2 is FQNEAQ in the germline V gene. The CDR3 DNA reads TGTGCCAGCAGCTTAGCGCTCTCGGAATCGAAGACTGGGGCCAACGTCCTGACTTTC. Its translation: CASSLALSESKTGANVLTF.

This clonotype has a handful of counts. The rearrangement links TRBV11-1 to TRBJ2-1; possible D gene TRBD1, 6 bases. This CDR3 contains 16 residues. Trimming left V 3 bases short and J 0 bases short, with 12 bases between. CDR1 is SGHAT, CDR2 FQDESV, per germline (reference sequence). This chain's CDR3 is CASSLRTDSSYNEQFF. The DNA for the CDR3 is TGTGCCAGCAGCTTGCGGACAGATAGCTCCTACAATGAGCAGTTCTTC.

This clonotype came up once. The chain uses TRBV14 and TRBJ2-2; D is undetermined. CDR1 SGHDN and CDR2 FVKESK come from the germline V gene. The V and J ends lost 4 bases and 3 bases respectively, with 15 bases between them. The CDR3 covers 16 residues. For the CDR3, the DNA is TGTGCCAGCAGCCCATGGGCCTGGATGGACACCGGGGAGCTGTTTTTT. Residues: CASSPWAWMDTGELFF. The complete variable domain, with remaining parts taken from reference TRBV14 and TRBJ2-2, reads EAGVTQFPSHSVIEKGQTVTLRCDPISGHDNLYWYRRVMGKEIKFLLHFVKESKQDESGMPNNRFLAERTGGTYSTLKVQPAELEDSGVYFCASSPWAWMDTGELFFGEGSRLTVL.

This rearrangement joins TRBV12-3 or TRBV12-4 to TRBJ2-3; D ambiguous. The CDR3 has 14 amino acids. Trimming removed 6 bases from V and 7 bases from J, with 17 bases in between. The CDR3 protein is CASSLASGSYTQYF. CDR3 DNA: TGTGCCAGCAGCCTCGCCTCGGGCTCCTATACGCAGTATTTT.

This clonotype was detected a few times. The V and J genes are TRBV20-1 and TRBJ2-3; 10 positions agree with TRBD2. CDR1 is DFQATT, CDR2 SNEGSKA, per germline (reference sequence). V lost 3 bases to trimming and J lost 2 bases; unmatched junction nucleotides: 5. This CDR3 is built from 15 residues. Written as DNA, the CDR3 is TGCAGTGCTAGTCCAGCGGGAGGGTACACAGATACGCAGTATTTT. Its translation: CSASPAGGYTDTQYF.

This clonotype was observed a few times. The chain carries TRBV2 and TRBJ2-5; D assignment may be TRBD1 or TRBD2 (5 bases each). Trimming pared 4 bases from V and 5 bases from J, leaving 17 bases between. The CDR3 runs to 15 residues. Germline values: CDR1 SNHLY, CDR2 FYNNEI. In nucleotides, the CDR3 is TGTGCCAGCAGTGTGAGCCACTTAGAGGGGGAGACCCAGTACTTC. Encoded protein: CASSVSHLEGETQYF.